This T cell receptor (beta chain) appears in the sequencing data of a study of T cell repertoires in cytomegalovirus infection. This clonotype turned up a few times. Trimming shortened V by 5 bases and J by 8 bases, and 15 bases separated the two germline ends. The CDR3 extends over 13 amino acids. The germline CDR1 and CDR2 sequences are MNHEY and SVGAGI. TCRdb redid the calling of the reads with MiXCR, one entry per CDR3 protein. The sample carries roughly 230,000 distinct CDR3 sequences, over 15% recorded once. The sequence was obtained from a human donor in good health (CMV status not recorded). Some clones in this sample may be carry-over from other donors' samples. Sequencing was carried out using CD8+ T cells from PBMCs. The V gene is TRBV6-5, the J gene TRBJ1-1, with unresolved D. CDR3 residues: CASSRNPGREAFF. The DNA of the CDR3 is TGTGCCAGCAGTAGAAATCCGGGTCGCGAAGCTTTCTTT.